In this sample, the clone carrying this TCR beta chain turned up many times. TCRdb analysed the RT-PCR reads with MiXCR anew, one entry per CDR3 protein. The sample has about 680,000 distinct CDR3 sequences; approximately 15% are singletons. The CDR3 length is 14 residues. Germline V gene sequence: CDR1 SEHNR, CDR2 FQNEAQ (reference sequence). V lost 2 bases to trimming and J lost 6 bases; unmatched junction nucleotides: 3. This receptor was taken from a female donor in good health, serving as a healthy control. The sequenced material came from memory CD4+ T cells from blood. The rearrangement joins TRBV7-9 to TRBJ2-7, with 11 positions matching TRBD2. The CDR3 here is CASSLTSGRGEQYF. CDR3 in DNA: TGTGCCAGCAGCTTAACTAGCGGGAGAGGCGAGCAGTACTTC.